A selection of T cell receptor beta chains follows, all from one sample in a study of blood T cell repertoires in COVID-19. Method: immunoSEQ multiplex PCR; TCRdb's copy keeps in-frame clones and lacks some. Here the sample spans approximately 340,000 clones, 65% to 85% being singletons. Sequencing input: peripheral blood. These receptor sequences come from a man under 40 with active or convalescent COVID-19. Both conserved end residues are part of each CDR3. A D gene is named only where the DNA matches it firmly. Only part of the rows carry a size: once, few, many, or a class if the clone is expanded.

d_gene,abundance,v_gene,j_gene,CDR3nt,CDR3aa
TRBD2,-,TRBV27,TRBJ2-1,TGTGCCAGCAGACTAGCGGGAGGGTCCAATGAGCAGTTCTTC,CASRLAGGSNEQFF
-,-,TRBV29-1,TRBJ1-1,TGCAGCGTTGGGGGGACTATGAACACTGAAGCTTTCTTT,CSVGGTMNTEAFF
TRBD1,-,TRBV18,TRBJ1-2,TGTGCCAGCTCACTACAGGGGGTCTACTATGGCTACACCTTC,CASSLQGVYYGYTF
-,-,TRBV4-1,TRBJ1-5,TGCGCCAGCAGCCAAGACAGGACACGGGGGGATCAGCCCCAGCATTTT,CASSQDRTRGDQPQHF
TRBD2,-,TRBV3-1/TRBV3-2,TRBJ2-2,TGTGCCAGCAGCCTCGGACTAGCGGGGGGGCTAGGCCCGAACACCGGGGAGCTGTTTTTT,CASSLGLAGGLGPNTGELFF
-,-,TRBV27,TRBJ2-1,TGTGCCAGCAGTTCCTTGGACAGTTCCAATGAGCAGTTCTTC,CASSSLDSSNEQFF
-,-,TRBV7-9,TRBJ1-2,TGTGCCAGCAGCTTAGTCGCGGGATTTAACTATGGCTACACCTTC,CASSLVAGFNYGYTF
-,once,TRBV12-3/TRBV12-4,TRBJ2-7,TGTGCCAGCAGGTCCGTGGGGCCTTACGAGCAGTACTTC,CASRSVGPYEQYF
TRBD2,-,TRBV4-3,TRBJ2-2,TGCGCCAGCAGCCAAGATCCAGGACTAGAAAGCGGGGAGCTGTTTTTT,CASSQDPGLESGELFF
-,-,TRBV9,TRBJ2-5,TGTGCCAGCAGCGTAGGGACGGGGGCGCGGGGGGAGACCCAGTACTTC,CASSVGTGARGETQYF
-,once,TRBV29-1,TRBJ1-4,TGCACCGGGGAGTGGAATGAAAAACTGTTTTTT,CTGEWNEKLFF
TRBD2,-,TRBV9,TRBJ2-2,TGTGCCAGCAGCCCGGGAGGGGCCCCCGGGGAGCTGTTTTTT,CASSPGGAPGELFF
-,-,TRBV7-9,TRBJ1-6,TGTGCCAGCAGCTGTGAGAGTAATTCACCCCTCCACTTT,CASSCESNSPLHF
-,-,TRBV30,TRBJ1-4,TGTGCCTGGAGAGGGGGTCCAAATGAAAAACTGTTTTTT,CAWRGGPNEKLFF
TRBD1,-,TRBV15,TRBJ2-5,TGTGCCACCAGCAGAGACTTGGGGACAGAAGAGACCCAGTACTTC,CATSRDLGTEETQYF
-,-,TRBV2,TRBJ2-2,TGTGCCAGCAGTGGAGACAGGAACACCGGGGAGCTGTTTTTT,CASSGDRNTGELFF
TRBD1,-,TRBV9,TRBJ2-1,TGTGCCAGCAGCGTATGGACAGGGGGCAATGAGCAGTTCTTC,CASSVWTGGNEQFF
-,-,TRBV7-2,TRBJ1-3,TGTGCCAGCAGCTTAGAGCGGGTAGTAGGAAACACCATATATTTT,CASSLERVVGNTIYF
TRBD2,once,TRBV5-1,TRBJ2-3,TGCGCCAGCAGCTTGGACCCTAGCGGGAGGGCTTCGGATACGCAGTATTTT,CASSLDPSGRASDTQYF
TRBD2,-,TRBV29-1,TRBJ2-1,TGCAGCGTTACCGGGACTAGCGGGACCAACAATGAGCAGTTCTTC,CSVTGTSGTNNEQFF
-,-,TRBV4-3,TRBJ2-1,TGCGCCAGCAGCCAAGCCCACAGCGGTAACCCGTTCTTC,CASSQAHSGNPFF
-,-,TRBV5-8,TRBJ1-1,TGTGCCAGCAGCTTGGGCGCGGGGGAGGGCATGAACACTGAAGCTTTCTTT,CASSLGAGEGMNTEAFF
TRBD2,-,TRBV6-5,TRBJ2-3,TGTGCCAGCAGCCGGACTAGCGGGATAGATACGCAGTATTTT,CASSRTSGIDTQYF
TRBD2,-,TRBV11-3,TRBJ2-7,TGTGCCAGCAGCTTAGAAGTATCGGGCGGGAGCTCCTACGAGCAGTACTTC,CASSLEVSGGSSYEQYF
TRBD2,-,TRBV2,TRBJ2-7,TGTGCCAGCAGCGCCGGACTAGTCTACGAGCAGTACTTC,CASSAGLVYEQYF
TRBD1,-,TRBV5-4,TRBJ2-7,TGTGCCAGCAGCTCCCGGGACAGCCCGAGGAGCTCCTACGAGCAGTACTTC,CASSSRDSPRSSYEQYF